The 18 T cell receptor beta chains below come from one sample, sequenced in a study of T cells in Graves' hyperthyroidism and ophthalmopathy. Researchers amplified the TCR beta CDR3 regions from RNA transcripts. A set of HTBI primers served as the primers for a first-round RT-PCR of the TCR CDR3. TCRdb called the multiplex PCR reads again in MiXCR, with one record for every CDR3 protein. Altogether 250,000 to 300,000 distinct CDR3 sequences are present, roughly 15% being singletons, with the ten largest covering almost 8%. Sequencing was carried out using blood. These receptors all come from a woman aged 25 to 39 with Graves' hyperthyroidism that later progressed to Graves' ophthalmopathy.

A remark on this clonotype: Since a far larger clone is one base different, this is likely a read error. This chain joins TRBV11-2 and TRBJ2-1; D gene ambiguous. The germline CDR1 and CDR2 sequences are SGHAT and FQNNGV. The CDR3 extends over 11 amino acids. Here the CDR3 DNA reads TGTGCCGGCAGCTTAGCCGATGAGCAGTTCTTC. It encodes CAGSLADEQFF.

V and J are TRBV20-1 and TRBJ2-7, with TRBD1 as a possible D gene (6 bases). Germline CDR1 is DFQATT and CDR2 is SNEGSKA (reference sequence). The CDR3 runs to 13 residues. V lost 4 bases and J 5 bases, leaving 15 bases between the germline ends. The CDR3 loop is CSAISFQGNEQYF. In DNA form, the CDR3 reads TGCAGTGCTATCTCCTTCCAGGGGAACGAGCAGTACTTC.

The gene calls are TRBV6-1 and TRBJ2-5; 10 nucleotides agree with TRBD1. Trimming removed 6 bases from V and 5 bases from J; junction bases left unmatched: 6. CDR1 MNHNS and CDR2 SASEGT come from the germline V gene. CDR3 length equals 14 residues. CDR3 in amino acids: CASSRGQGGETQYF. As DNA, the CDR3 is TGTGCCAGCAGCCGCGGACAGGGGGGGGAGACCCAGTACTTC.

This clonotype was detected ten times or more. This chain joins TRBV11-2 and TRBJ2-1, with 14 bases that match TRBD2. The V segment lost 4 bases and the J segment 10 bases; nucleotides outside the gene matches: 27. The germline V gene has CDR1 SGHAT and CDR2 FQNNGV. This CDR3 has 22 amino acids. This CDR3 is CASSSKFSLGTSGRRHRNEQFF. The CDR3 DNA sequence: TGTGCCAGCAGCTCCAAGTTCTCCCTCGGGACTAGCGGGAGACGTCATCGCAACGAGCAGTTCTTC.

The rearrangement links TRBV28 to TRBJ1-5; D is uncertain. The V gene lost 4 bases and the J gene lost 3 bases, with 22 bases spanning the gap. The CDR3 is 18 amino acids. Germline lookup yields CDR1 MDHEN and CDR2 SYDVKM. CDR3 region: CASSSLNPTLHDNQPQHF. In nucleotides, the CDR3 is TGTGCCAGCAGTTCATTAAACCCCACTTTACATGACAATCAGCCCCAGCATTTT.

V is TRBV4-2 and J is TRBJ2-1; 13 bases map to TRBD2. Germline CDR1 is LGHNA and CDR2 is YNFKEQ. Losses at the gene ends were 0 bases for V and 5 bases for J; bases not matched to a gene: 4. The CDR3 runs to 17 residues. The CDR3 region is CASSQDGTSGKHNEQFF. The CDR3 DNA is TGTGCCAGCAGCCAAGACGGGACTAGCGGGAAACACAATGAGCAGTTCTTC.

Concerning this clonotype: The junction differs from germline at one of its ends, possibly a read error. The chain has TRBV27 and TRBJ2-7; D unclear. Germline V gene data show CDR1 as MNHEY and CDR2 as SMNVEV (reference sequence). The CDR3 runs to 15 residues. CDR3 protein: CTSSLKAESSYEQYF. In nucleotides, the CDR3 is TGTACCAGCAGTTTAAAGGCCGAGAGCTCCTACGAGCAGTACTTC.

This clonotype was counted many times. The chain employs TRBV5-8 and TRBJ2-3; 7 bases are shared with TRBD2. The CDR3 length is 16 residues. Germline V lookup: CDR1 SGHTS, CDR2 YDEGEE. J gave up 2 bases and V 2 bases, and 8 bases lay outside the gene matches. The CDR3 reads CASSLGQRDNTDTQYF. The DNA of the CDR3 is TGTGCCAGCAGCTTAGGGCAGCGGGATAACACAGATACGCAGTATTTT.

V and J are TRBV9 and TRBJ1-6; no clear D. CDR1 is SGDLS, CDR2 YYNGEE, per germline. The CDR3 covers 13 residues. The V end was cut by 0 bases, the J end by 8 bases, with 6 bases between. CDR3: CASSVASYSPLHF. DNA of the CDR3: TGTGCCAGCAGCGTAGCGTCGTATTCACCCCTCCACTTT.

The V call is TRBV29-1, the J call TRBJ2-7; D not resolved. The CDR3 length is 14 residues. Per the germline V gene, CDR1 is SQVTM and CDR2 is ANQGSEA. The ends were cut back, 6 bases at V and 3 bases at J, with 18 bases in the middle. For the CDR3, the DNA is TGCAGCGTAGTCATTTGGACGACGGACTACGAGCAGTACTTC. Amino acid sequence: CSVVIWTTDYEQYF.

The V and J genes are TRBV19 and TRBJ2-7; perhaps TRBD2 as D (6 bases). V dropped 3 bases and J dropped 2 bases, with 11 bases sitting between them. This CDR3 spans 14 amino acids. Germline CDR1 and CDR2: LNHDA and SQIVND (reference sequence). In DNA form, the CDR3 reads TGTGCCAGTAGTATCGCTGGCGGGACCTACGAGCAGTACTTC. Translation: CASSIAGGTYEQYF.

This clonotype ranks as medium-sized. This chain uses TRBV7-8 with TRBJ2-1; the match to TRBD2 covers 9 bases. V shed 2 bases, J shed 6 bases, and the junction held 8 bases outside the gene matches. Germline V gives CDR1 SGHVS, CDR2 FQNEAQ. The CDR3 runs to 16 residues. CDR3 loop: CASSLQGLAYVNEQFF. The CDR3 coding sequence is TGTGCCAGCAGCTTACAGGGACTAGCTTATGTCAATGAGCAGTTCTTC.

The CDR3 protein is CASSLDRAQEQFF. DNA of the CDR3: TGTGCCAGCAGCCTCGACAGGGCTCAAGAGCAGTTCTTC. The V call is TRBV14, the J call TRBJ2-1, with 7 bases matching TRBD1. The germline gives CDR1 SGHDN, CDR2 FVKESK. V dropped 4 bases and J dropped 10; count of bases not matched to a gene: 7. There are 13 residues in the CDR3.

This clonotype was observed a handful of times. The chain couples TRBV19 to TRBJ1-5; D perhaps matches TRBD1 (6 bases). Trimming took 5 bases from V and 0 from J, leaving 11 bases between them. This CDR3 comprises 15 residues. Germline CDR1 is LNHDA and CDR2 is SQIVND (reference sequence). Here the CDR3 DNA reads TGTGCCAGTAGTTGGGGGGGGGCTAGCAATCAGCCCCAGCATTTT. Protein product: CASSWGGASNQPQHF. The variable domain in full, completed from reference TRBV19 and TRBJ1-5, reads DGGITQSPKYLFRKEGQNVTLSCEQNLNHDAMYWYRQDPGQGLRLIYYSQIVNDFQKGDIAEGYSVSREKKESFPLTVTSAQKNPTAFYLCASSWGGASNQPQHFGDGTRLSIL.

Notes on this clonotype: Possible read error: a much larger clone is one base away. The V call is TRBV28, the J call TRBJ2-7; D is perhaps TRBD2 (5 bases). The CDR3 has 14 residues. Germline values: CDR1 MDHEN, CDR2 SYDVKM. The CDR3 here is CASTWVGAAGEQHF. The CDR3 region has the DNA TGTGCCAGCACCTGGGTAGGAGCCGCGGGCGAGCAGCACTTC.

This clonotype was seen many times. V and J are TRBV20-1 and TRBJ2-5, with 9 bases that match TRBD2. The CDR3 extends over 17 amino acids. V trimming: 4 bases; J trimming: 5 bases; junction bases outside the gene matches: 17. The V gene's germline CDR1 is DFQATT and CDR2 SNEGSKA (reference sequence). The chain's CDR3 is CSATTPSLAGLGETQYF. CDR3 nucleotides: TGCAGTGCTACAACCCCGTCACTAGCGGGTCTGGGGGAGACCCAGTACTTC.

This clonotype was seen ten or more times. The CDR3 DNA is TGTGCCAGCAGCTTAATAGGGGGCGCGGGGGAGCAGTACTTC. It codes for CASSLIGGAGEQYF. The chain employs TRBV7-3 and TRBJ2-7; maybe TRBD1 (7 bases). Germline values: CDR1 SGHTA, CDR2 FQGTGA. Trimming left V 1 base short and J 7 bases short, with 14 bases between. The CDR3 length is 14 residues.

This clonotype was detected ten times or more. This sequence joins TRBV30 and TRBJ2-7; no firm D call. The V end lost 7 bases, the J end lost 9 bases, and 16 bases lay between the germline ends. The CDR3 runs to 11 residues. From germline, CDR1 is GTSNPN and CDR2 SVGIG (reference sequence). CDR3 nucleotide sequence: TGTGCCTCCTATGGGCTGCGTGGGCAGTACTTC. This translates into CASYGLRGQYF.